This T cell receptor (beta chain) was profiled in a study of blood T cell repertoires in COVID-19. Study background: T cells, B-cell-depleted T cells, or PBMCs supplied cDNA or gDNA.

Germline CDR1 PRHDT, CDR2 FYEKMQ (reference sequence). The CDR3 length is 15 residues. Concerning this clone itself: The junction and the germline gene differ at one end; a read error may be behind it.

Clones were read by immunoSEQ multiplex PCR, and TCRdb kept only the in-frame ones, dropping some. This sample carries more than 95,000 clones, around 80% of them seen once, and the ten largest clones take 15% to 19%. The rearrangement links TRBV13 to TRBJ2-5, with a weak D call TRBD1 (6 bases). Sequencing was done on a sample of peripheral blood. This sequence was found in a woman of 80 years or more with acute or convalescent COVID-19. Here the CDR3 reads CASSLGAGVIETQYF. DNA of the CDR3: TGTGCCAGCAGCCTAGGGGCAGGGGTGATAGAGACCCAGTACTTC.